What follows is one TCR beta chain and its context. No antigen is known for it. Time point defined: patch test 2, 6 weeks after DPC sensitization. As to treatment: therapeutic diphenylcyclopropenone sensitization with weekly scalp DPC. Extraction yielded total RNA from whole blood (unfractionated). One entry per CDR3 protein, called by TCRdb with MiXCR from the RACE reads. The repertoire holds around 42,000 distinct CDR3 sequences, 9.5% to 10% seen once, with 14% in the top ten. This sample stems from a study of human T cells and chemical hapten exposure. Study overall: Patch tests applied 0.01% DPC to the upper back, read at 6 days. Findings and caveats of the study: Alopecia was present in the donors, so their immune response may differ from healthy people's. While controls formed fewer of them, expanded TCRs formed significantly more large CDR3 similarity clusters.

The CDR3 is 11 amino acids. Looked up from germline, CDR1 is SGHTA and CDR2 is FQGNSA. Trimming took off 5 bases at V and 6 bases at J, with 6 bases between the two ends. The rearrangement uses TRBV7-2 and TRBJ2-3, with D hard to call. This TCR was sampled from a woman in her thirties with alopecia areata. Some clones in this sample may be carry-over from other donors' samples. Sequenced material: whole blood, taken in connection with sensitization to the hapten diphenylcyclopropenone (DPC). CDR3: CASSPMDTQYF. CDR3 nucleotides: TGTGCCAGCAGCCCGATGGATACGCAGTATTTT.